This T cell receptor beta chain was recovered during a study of blood T cell repertoires in COVID-19. For the study at large: Italy, Spain and the United States were the sources of the convalescent and acute COVID-19 samples. The analysed material was cDNA or gDNA that came from T cells, B-cell-depleted T cells, or PBMCs.

Germline V gene data show CDR1 as SGHAT and CDR2 as FQNNGV. V lost 6 bases and J 5 bases, leaving 14 bases between the germline ends. The CDR3 covers 13 residues. Under the authors' procedure: Amplifying reference gene primers gave estimates of nucleated cell counts. Clones were sequenced by immunoSEQ multiplex PCR, and TCRdb holds only the in-frame ones, with some missing. V and J calls plus clone size are reproduced from that table; the DNA served to infer D and trimming. The sample lists just over 80,000 clones, around 86% seen once, with 44% in the top ten. The chain combines TRBV11-2 with TRBJ2-7, with D possibly TRBD2 on 7 matching bases. Sequencing used peripheral blood. This receptor was taken from a man older than 75 with acute or convalescent COVID-19. CDR3 loop: CASRGGGSHEQYF. CDR3 sequence (DNA): TGTGCCAGCAGGGGAGGGGGTTCCCACGAGCAGTACTTC.